This T cell receptor beta chain appears in the sequencing data of a study of PD-1 blockade in mismatch repair-deficient tumors. Profiled with immunoSEQ multiplex PCR; TCRdb holds only in-frame clones, not every one. This table has some 16,000 clones, approximately 84% appearing once. Time point reported: 10-day in vitro stimulation with candidate neoantigen peptide 5. A few pembrolizumab responders had their TCRs sequenced. Comment on this clone: Antigen specificity is unknown.

CDR3 size: 14 residues. The germline V and J ends were trimmed by 4 bases and 1 base, with 8 bases remaining between them. Germline-derived CDR1 and CDR2 are MNHEY and SMNVEV (reference sequence). The clonotype originates from an adult with mismatch repair-deficient cancer. The chain joins TRBV27 to TRBJ1-5; no clear D. Sequenced here: cells cultured in vitro, sampled from a patient treated with pembrolizumab. DNA for the CDR3: TGTGCCAGCAGTTACGTGGGGAGCAATCAGCCCCAGCATTTT. Residues: CASSYVGSNQPQHF.